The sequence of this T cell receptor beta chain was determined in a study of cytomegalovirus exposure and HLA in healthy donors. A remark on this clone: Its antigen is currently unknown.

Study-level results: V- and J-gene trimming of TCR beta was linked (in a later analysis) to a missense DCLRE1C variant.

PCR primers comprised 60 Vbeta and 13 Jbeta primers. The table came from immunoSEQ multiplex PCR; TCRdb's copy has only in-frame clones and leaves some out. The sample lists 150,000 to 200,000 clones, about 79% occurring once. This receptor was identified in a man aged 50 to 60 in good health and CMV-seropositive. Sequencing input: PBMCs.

The CDR3, as DNA: TGTGCCAGCAGTGAGGGGGAGGGGATCAATCAGCCCCAGCATTTT. Translated: CASSEGEGINQPQHF. The V gene is TRBV7-9, the J gene TRBJ1-5; perhaps TRBD1 as D (6 bases). Between the trimmed V and J ends, which lost 6 bases and 3 bases, there was a span of 15 bases. CDR1 and CDR2 from the germline V gene are SEHNR and FQNEAQ (reference sequence). CDR3 length: 15 residues.